The rows below give T cell receptor beta chains drawn from one sample of a study of blood T cells in healthy people across ages. TCRdb used MiXCR to reprocess the 5' RACE reads, holding one entry per CDR3 protein. Of 750,000 to 950,000 distinct CDR3 sequences in the sample, 50% to 65% were seen once. Specimen: blood. The receptors shown here come from a man older than 75 in good health. Both conserved end residues are part of each CDR3. The D gene is left open where the match is weak. Where a row states a size, it is once, few, many or the class of an expanded clone; other rows omit it.

j_gene	d_gene	abundance	v_gene	CDR3nt	CDR3aa
TRBJ2-1	-	many	TRBV7-2	TGTGCCAGCAGCTTAGGACAAGGGCGGTTCTTC	CASSLGQGRFF
TRBJ2-1	TRBD1	-	TRBV11-2	TGTGCCAGCAGGTACAGGGGGCCCAAGCAGTTCTTC	CASRYRGPKQFF
TRBJ2-5	TRBD2	many	TRBV13	TGTGCCAGCAGCTTAGTAGGACTAGCGGGAGCCCAAGAGACCCAGTACTTC	CASSLVGLAGAQETQYF
TRBJ2-7	-	few	TRBV6-6	TGTGCCATACGACAGAAAAACTACGAGCAGTACTTC	CAIRQKNYEQYF
TRBJ2-3	TRBD2	few	TRBV14	TGTGCCAGCAGCCAAGAGGCGGGAGGGAGACTCAGATACGCGTATTTT	CASSQEAGGRLRYAYF
TRBJ1-5	TRBD1	once	TRBV28	TGTGCCAGCAGCGGGGACAGGGGATACAATCAGCCCCAGCATTTT	CASSGDRGYNQPQHF
TRBJ2-1	-	-	TRBV20-1	TGCAGTGCTAGAGAGACCGGTAACTACAATGAGCAGTTCTTC	CSARETGNYNEQFF
TRBJ2-3	-	-	TRBV5-1	TGCGCCAGCATCAGGGGGACGGGGGGCACAGATACGCAGTATTTT	CASIRGTGGTDTQYF
TRBJ2-1	TRBD1	-	TRBV29-1	TGCAGCGCGGGACAGGGCTACAATGAGCAGTTCTTC	CSAGQGYNEQFF
TRBJ1-2	-	few	TRBV27	TGTGCCAGCAGTTTGACGGGTGGGGTTTATGGCTACACCTTC	CASSLTGGVYGYTF
TRBJ2-7	-	many	TRBV5-1	TGTGCCAGCAGCCGGACAGCATCCTACGAGCAGTACTTC	CASSRTASYEQYF
TRBJ2-5	-	once	TRBV20-1	TGCAGTGCTAGAGATCTGATGGGATATCGGGAGTACTTC	CSARDLMGYREYF
TRBJ1-2	-	-	TRBV6-5	TGTGCCAGCATCCCTGGGTACAGTTCTAACTATGGCTACACCTTC	CASIPGYSSNYGYTF
TRBJ2-4	TRBD2	few	TRBV6-5	TGTGCCAGCAGTTCTAGCGGGTTTTTAAAAAACATTCAGTACTTC	CASSSSGFLKNIQYF
TRBJ1-5	-	-	TRBV20-1	TGCAGTGCTAGCGAGGCAGGGAGGGGTAGCAATCAGCCCCAGCATTTT	CSASEAGRGSNQPQHF
TRBJ2-4	TRBD1	-	TRBV20-1	TGCAGTGCTAGCCTTGACAGGGGGGTAGACATTCAGTACTTC	CSASLDRGVDIQYF
TRBJ2-5	TRBD2	few	TRBV13	TGTGCCAGCAGCTCGGGAGGGCGTTCCGGAGAGACCCAGTACTTC	CASSSGGRSGETQYF